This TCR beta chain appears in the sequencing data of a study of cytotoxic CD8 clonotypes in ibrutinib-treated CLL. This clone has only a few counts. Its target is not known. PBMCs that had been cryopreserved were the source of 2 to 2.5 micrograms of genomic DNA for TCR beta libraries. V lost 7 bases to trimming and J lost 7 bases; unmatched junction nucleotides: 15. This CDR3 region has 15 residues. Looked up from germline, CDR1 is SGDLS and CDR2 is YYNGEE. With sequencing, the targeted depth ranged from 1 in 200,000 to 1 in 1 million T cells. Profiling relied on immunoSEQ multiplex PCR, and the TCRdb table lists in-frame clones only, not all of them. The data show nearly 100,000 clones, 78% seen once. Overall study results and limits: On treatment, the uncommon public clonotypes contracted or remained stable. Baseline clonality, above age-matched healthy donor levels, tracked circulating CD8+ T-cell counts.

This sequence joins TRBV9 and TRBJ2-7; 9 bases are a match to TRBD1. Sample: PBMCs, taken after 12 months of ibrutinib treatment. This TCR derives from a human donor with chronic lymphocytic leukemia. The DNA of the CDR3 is TGTGCCAGCGCCCCCCAGTCGGGACAGGGATTAGAGCAGTACTTC. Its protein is CASAPQSGQGLEQYF.